Listed below are T cell receptor beta chains from one sample, sequenced in a study of early T cells in non-severe SARS-CoV-2 infection. Via MiXCR, TCRdb re-called the 5' RACE reads, giving one row per CDR3 protein. The sample includes fewer than 120,000 distinct CDR3 sequences, 10% to 15% seen only once; the top ten take 3% to 4.5%. The sample in question was whole blood, obtained at baseline. These receptors came from an adult who was a healthcare worker with PCR-confirmed SARS-CoV-2 infection or an uninfected control (not recorded which). CDR3s include the opening cysteine and the closing phenylalanine or tryptophan. A D gene is named only where the DNA matches it firmly.

V gene	J gene	D gene	CDR3 protein
TRBV25-1	TRBJ2-5	TRBD2	CASTPTGASGHQETQYF
TRBV10-1	TRBJ2-2	TRBD2	CASSEREMRGVLIGPNTGELFF
TRBV30	TRBJ2-2	TRBD2	CACTFSGAITGELFF
TRBV6-5	TRBJ1-5	.	CASSYSIPSNQPQHF
TRBV7-9	TRBJ1-4	.	CAWDTATNEKLFF
TRBV6-5	TRBJ2-6	.	CASSYSVSSSGANVLTF
TRBV10-3	TRBJ1-2	.	CAISEGRGMKDTF
TRBV5-1	TRBJ2-3	.	CASSLARDTQYF
TRBV5-1	TRBJ2-7	TRBD2	CASSFGLAGAIRSYEQYF
TRBV7-2	TRBJ2-3	TRBD2	CASSLNVAGGPRDTQYF
TRBV27	TRBJ2-7	.	CASSFGTGLLGEQYF
TRBV28	TRBJ1-5	TRBD1	CASSPVQGYSNQPQHF
TRBV10-3	TRBJ2-3	.	CATSDTDTQYF
TRBV27	TRBJ2-7	.	CASSSTSPHEQYF
TRBV18	TRBJ2-7	TRBD2	CASSPPGLAGASYEQYF
TRBV27	TRBJ2-7	.	CASSLGISYEQYF
TRBV18	TRBJ1-1	.	CASSPLEMNTEAFF
TRBV7-9	TRBJ2-1	TRBD1	CAGGQPMGEQFF
TRBV4-1	TRBJ1-1	.	CASSQVPGVLEAFF
TRBV6-5	TRBJ1-3	TRBD1	CASSYSTGVGNTIYF
TRBV24-1	TRBJ2-1	TRBD1	CATSDQGARDNEQFF
TRBV7-9	TRBJ2-1	TRBD2	CASSLGLLAGTVLNQEQFF
TRBV9	TRBJ1-3	TRBD1	CASSADRGSGNTIYF
TRBV30	TRBJ1-6	.	CAWTGVSYNSPLHF
TRBV25-1	TRBJ1-1	.	CASKVTANTEAFF
TRBV5-4	TRBJ1-1	.	CASSLDARDYEAFF
TRBV5-6	TRBJ2-7	.	CASSFTGTYLYEQYF
TRBV7-8	TRBJ1-2	TRBD1	CASSPGTGTNGYTF
TRBV12-3/TRBV12-4	TRBJ2-2	.	CASSFGIMEAGELFF
TRBV15	TRBJ1-5	.	CATSRAGYSNQPQHF
TRBV21-1	TRBJ2-4	.	CASIPPGTGAQNIQYF
TRBV11-2	TRBJ2-7	TRBD2	CASSLEGTNRYEQYF
TRBV4-1	TRBJ1-3	.	CASSQDRGASSENTIYF
TRBV4-1	TRBJ2-3	.	CASSSLGAPAGADTQYF
TRBV27	TRBJ1-1	.	CASSLLGREAFF
TRBV29-1	TRBJ1-2	.	CSVVPRAGIPDGYTF
TRBV2	TRBJ2-2	TRBD2	CASSAGTSGGPGELFF
TRBV20-1	TRBJ2-5	TRBD2	CSATGGAGETQYF
TRBV20-1	TRBJ2-1	.	CSASLADRGGDEQFF
TRBV27	TRBJ1-3	TRBD1	CASSLFATGRNTIYF
TRBV28	TRBJ2-3	.	CASSEVGTPDTQYF
TRBV7-2	TRBJ1-4	.	CASSLGGYGNEKLFF
TRBV6-6	TRBJ1-5	.	CARGDLGIEVNQPQHF
TRBV28	TRBJ2-4	.	CASRARVAKNIQYF
TRBV18	TRBJ1-4	TRBD1	CASSSTTGANEKLFF
TRBV5-1	TRBJ1-4	.	CASSLYGTTNEKLFF
TRBV20-1	TRBJ2-7	.	CSAYGTQSYEQYF
TRBV30	TRBJ1-5	.	CAWSLSGNQPQHF
TRBV15	TRBJ1-5	TRBD1	CATSRERTGVQPQHF
TRBV12-3/TRBV12-4	TRBJ2-7	.	CASSRRGQAYEQYF